This TCR beta chain originates from a study of blood T cells in healthy people across ages. Trimming pared 8 bases from V and 1 base from J, leaving 17 bases between. Germline loops: CDR1 SEHNR, CDR2 FQNEAQ (reference sequence). The CDR3 spans 15 residues. This clonotype appeared once. Its target is not known. Overall study results and limits: Unknown CMV status may confound age-related changes in expanded clones.

A second roughly 6 to 12 cycle PCR used barcoded and J-beta primers. Each CDR3 protein gets one entry after TCRdb re-called the 5' RACE reads with MiXCR. The sample lists over a million distinct CDR3 sequences; 55% to 75% were seen once. The sequence was obtained from a man between 18 and 29 years old in good health. The V call is TRBV7-9, the J call TRBJ1-1, with a possible D match to TRBD1 (5 bases). Sequencing was performed on blood. CDR3 region: CASGGTGPQNTEAFF. Written as DNA, the CDR3 is TGTGCCAGCGGGGGAACAGGCCCCCAGAACACTGAAGCTTTCTTT. Combining the CDR3 with reference TRBV7-9 and TRBJ1-1 gives the whole variable domain DTGVSQNPRHKITKRGQNVTFRCDPISEHNRLYWYRQTLGQGPEFLTYFQNEAQLEKSRLLSDRFSAERPKGSFSTLEIQRTEQGDSAMYLCASGGTGPQNTEAFFGQGTRLTVV.